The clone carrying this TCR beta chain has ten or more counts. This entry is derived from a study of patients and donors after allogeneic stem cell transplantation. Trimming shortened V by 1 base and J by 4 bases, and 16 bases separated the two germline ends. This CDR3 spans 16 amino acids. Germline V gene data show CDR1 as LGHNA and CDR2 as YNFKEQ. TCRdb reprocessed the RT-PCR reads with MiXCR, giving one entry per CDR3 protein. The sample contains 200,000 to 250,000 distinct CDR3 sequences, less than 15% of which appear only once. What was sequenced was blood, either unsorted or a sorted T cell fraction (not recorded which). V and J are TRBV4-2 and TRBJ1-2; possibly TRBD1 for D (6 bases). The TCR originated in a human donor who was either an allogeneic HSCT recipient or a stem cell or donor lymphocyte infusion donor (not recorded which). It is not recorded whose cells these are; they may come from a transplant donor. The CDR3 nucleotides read TGTGCCAGCAGCCAAGGCCCAGGGGCAGACCTCTATGGCTACACCTTC. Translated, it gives CASSQGPGADLYGYTF.